Listed below are T cell receptor beta chains from one sample, sequenced in a study of blood T cell repertoires in COVID-19. Using immunoSEQ multiplex PCR, the repertoire was profiled, and TCRdb retains in-frame clones only, with some absent. The table has roughly 110,000 clones, 85% seen once; the top ten hold about 13%. Sequencing was done on a sample of peripheral blood. The receptors were gathered from a human donor in a cohort sampled during active COVID-19. Each CDR3 is given with its conserved first and last residue. The D gene is left open where the match is weak. Size tells how often a clone was seen (once, few, many) or the class of an expanded clone, and some rows leave it out.

v_gene	len	j_gene	abundance	d_gene	CDR3aa	CDR3nt
TRBV10-3	14	TRBJ2-1	NA	NA	CAISPRTTHNEQFF	TGTGCCATCAGTCCCCGGACTACTCACAATGAGCAGTTCTTC
TRBV4-2	13	TRBJ1-6	NA	NA	CASRQTDNSPLHF	TGTGCCAGCAGACAGACAGATAATTCACCCCTCCACTTT
TRBV3-1/TRBV3-2	13	TRBJ1-6	NA	TRBD1	CASSRQGGSPLHF	TGTGCCAGCAGCCGACAGGGGGGCTCACCCCTCCACTTT
TRBV6-5	15	TRBJ1-2	NA	NA	CASSYGQGIPYGYTF	TGTGCCAGCAGTTACGGGCAGGGTATTCCCTATGGCTACACCTTC
TRBV2	13	TRBJ1-3	once	NA	CASSVSLGDTIYF	TGTGCCAGCAGTGTCTCTTTAGGAGACACCATATATTTT
TRBV2	16	TRBJ2-1	NA	TRBD2	CASSEALLADYNEQFF	TGTGCCAGCAGTGAAGCACTACTAGCGGACTACAATGAGCAGTTCTTC
TRBV19	16	TRBJ1-2	NA	NA	CASSMEPNSRVNGYTF	TGTGCCAGTAGTATGGAACCCAACTCGCGGGTGAATGGCTACACCTTC
TRBV11-2	15	TRBJ2-1	NA	NA	CASGNPGRSYNEQFF	TGTGCCAGCGGAAACCCTGGGAGATCCTACAATGAGCAGTTCTTC
TRBV13	14	TRBJ1-4	once	TRBD1	CASSSGGLGEKLFF	TGTGCCAGCAGCTCAGGGGGCCTGGGTGAAAAACTGTTTTTT
TRBV4-3	15	TRBJ1-1	NA	TRBD1	CASSQLGTVNTEAFF	TGCGCCAGCAGCCAACTGGGGACAGTTAACACTGAAGCTTTCTTT
TRBV11-2	16	TRBJ2-1	NA	TRBD2	CASRAFVRTSGAEQFF	TGTGCCAGCAGAGCTTTTGTCCGGACTAGCGGCGCTGAGCAGTTCTTC